This is a list of T cell receptor beta chains from one sample in a study of cytomegalovirus exposure and HLA in healthy donors. TCRdb's copy holds only in-frame clones and misses some; the assay was immunoSEQ multiplex PCR. The table for this sample gives roughly 72,000 clones. The sequenced material came from PBMCs. The origin of the receptors is a man aged 18 to 30 in good health and CMV-seropositive. CDR3s leave out the opening cysteine and the closing phenylalanine or tryptophan. D genes are given only for firm matches.

TRBJ2-5 TRBV19 NA ASSRQQGDQY
TRBJ2-3 TRBV5-1 NA ASSLGQSTDTQY
TRBJ2-7 TRBV2 NA ASSEGSTGSAYEQY
TRBJ2-7 TRBV19 NA ASSPIMGEVRYEQY
TRBJ1-2 TRBV28 NA ASRSPSRNYGYT
TRBJ1-1 TRBV5-6 TRBD1 ASSYGTVPEAF
TRBJ2-7 TRBV7-2 TRBD2 ASSPRLAGASYEQY
TRBJ2-2 TRBV6-6 NA ASSKQAGELF
TRBJ1-2 TRBV5-4 NA ASSYEGSNYGYT
TRBJ1-5 TRBV18 NA ASSPFAPGVGDNQPQH
TRBJ2-5 TRBV19 NA ASQLGGGSQETQY
TRBJ1-5 TRBV19 TRBD1 ASRRQGVDQPQH
TRBJ2-1 TRBV9 TRBD2 ASSVAGGAGDEQF
TRBJ1-4 TRBV4-1 NA ASSRRGSGTNEKLF
TRBJ1-3 TRBV11-2 NA ATGVGNTIY
TRBJ2-5 TRBV7-7 TRBD1 AVTSGTGRETQY
TRBJ2-2 TRBV6-1 TRBD1 ASSLDRAGSGELF
NA TRBV4-2 NA ASSQALRTVAGYGEQY
TRBJ2-7 TRBV7-8 NA ASSLAMVGSYEQY
TRBJ2-5 TRBV6-5 TRBD1 ASKSRGLVETQY
TRBJ1-1 TRBV19 TRBD1 ATRTGDTEAF
TRBJ2-3 TRBV28 TRBD1 ASSGDRAGTDTQY
TRBJ1-5 TRBV28 NA ASSLRPRGPSNQPQH
TRBJ1-5 TRBV6-1 NA ASSPSGPAGRPQH
TRBJ2-2 TRBV7-2 NA ASSPRDTGELF